The 32 T cell receptor beta chains reported below all come from one sample, sequenced in a study of blood T cell repertoires in COVID-19 (dated by TCRdb to 2020 to 2021). Library generation was performed with the immunoSEQ multiplex PCR assay. TCRdb stores this immuneACCESS table with in-frame sequences only. Part of the clones is absent; in the studies checked, under half of the shortfall reflects unresolved V genes, and no reason is known for the rest. Present in this sample are 200,000 to 300,000 clones, 88% of which were seen just once. The top ten constitute about 4% of the sample. Specimen: peripheral blood. These receptors were collected from a man aged 60 to 69 who had recovered from COVID-19.

The count of this clone is one. This sequence joins TRBV7-2 and TRBJ2-7; 11 nucleotides line up with TRBD1. The CDR3 loop spans 15 amino acids. Germline trimming cut 1 base from V and 3 bases from J; bases unmatched to any gene: 2. CDR1 and CDR2 (germline): SGHTA, FQGNSA. CDR3 sequence (DNA): TGTGCCAGCAGCTTAGGGACAGGGGGCTTCTACGAGCAGTACTTC. Protein product: CASSLGTGGFYEQYF.

Only one count was recorded for this clone. This chain connects TRBV4-2 to TRBJ2-4, with 8 bases lining up with TRBD1. CDR3 size: 16 residues. V lost 1 base and J lost 1; bases outside the gene matches: 3. Germline V gene data show CDR1 as LGHNA and CDR2 as YNFKEQ. The CDR3 is CASSQGTGRAKNIQYF. The CDR3 DNA is TGTGCCAGCAGCCAAGGGACAGGGCGTGCCAAAAACATTCAGTACTTC.

This chain connects TRBV7-8 to TRBJ2-7; no clear D gene. CDR3 length: 13 amino acids. The germline V gene has CDR1 SGHVS and CDR2 FQNEAQ. V was cut by 1 base and J by 2 bases, with 6 bases left in between. The CDR3 here is CASSLGTTYEQYF. As DNA, the CDR3 is TGTGCCAGCAGCTTAGGCACTACCTACGAGCAGTACTTC.

The chain uses TRBV9 and TRBJ1-1; 7 positions agree with TRBD1. The CDR3 contains 14 residues. V shed 7 bases and J 3 bases; nucleotides not matched to a gene: 9. Germline V lookup: CDR1 SGDLS, CDR2 YYNGEE. CDR3 region: CASGRTGEYTEAFF. The CDR3 DNA reads TGTGCCAGCGGGAGGACAGGTGAATACACTGAAGCTTTCTTT.

V gene TRBV7-9 combines with J gene TRBJ2-3, with D uncertain. The germline V and J ends were trimmed by 0 bases and 6 bases, with 4 bases remaining between them. This CDR3 region has 12 residues. Germline values: CDR1 SEHNR, CDR2 FQNEAQ (reference sequence). The CDR3 coding sequence is TGTGCCAGCAGCTTAGCCCCTGATACGCAGTATTTT. This codes for CASSLAPDTQYF. The complete variable domain, with remaining parts taken from reference TRBV7-9 and TRBJ2-3, reads DTGVSQNPRHKITKRGQNVTFRCDPISEHNRLYWYRQTLGQGPEFLTYFQNEAQLEKSRLLSDRFSAERPKGSFSTLEIQRTEQGDSAMYLCASSLAPDTQYFGPGTRLTVL.

The V and J genes are TRBV2 and TRBJ2-2, with D possibly matching TRBD1 (6 bases). Germline CDR1 and CDR2: SNHLY and FYNNEI. V lost 8 bases and J 1 base, leaving 11 bases between the germline ends. The CDR3 runs to 14 residues. The CDR3: CASLPGQNTGELFF. In DNA, the CDR3 is TGTGCCAGCCTGCCGGGACAGAACACCGGGGAGCTGTTTTTT. The full variable domain, completed using reference TRBV2 and TRBJ2-2, is EPEVTQTPSHQVTQMGQEVILRCVPISNHLYFYWYRQILGQKVEFLVSFYNNEISEKSEIFDDQFSVERPDGSNFTLKIRSTKLEDSAMYFCASLPGQNTGELFFGEGSRLTVL.

The chain recombines TRBV4-2 with TRBJ2-2; 7 bases map to TRBD2. V shed 4 bases and J 0 bases; nucleotides not matched to a gene: 14. CDR3 length: 19 amino acids. Germline V CDR1 and CDR2: LGHNA, YNFKEQ. This CDR3 is CASSRGTNWAASNTGELFF. CDR3 nucleotides: TGTGCCAGCAGCCGGGGGACTAACTGGGCGGCTTCGAACACCGGGGAGCTGTTTTTT.

V and J are TRBV7-6 and TRBJ1-2, with D maybe TRBD1 (5 bases). Deletions cut 2 bases from V and 5 bases from J, with 21 bases between. Germline-derived CDR1 and CDR2 are SGHVS and FNYEAQ. The CDR3 has 17 residues. The CDR3 nucleotides read TGTGCCAGCAGCTTAAACGTAGTGGACGGACATGGGTATGGCTACACCTTC. Encoded protein: CASSLNVVDGHGYGYTF.

Of note for this clone: Sequence at one end of the junction differs from germline and may be a read error. This chain links TRBV5-1 with TRBJ1-4; TRBD1 might be the D (5 bases). Germline loops: CDR1 SGHRS, CDR2 YFSETQ. The CDR3 length is 12 residues. CDR3 sequence: CASSLDAGQKLF. The CDR3 nucleotides read TGCGCCAGCAGCTTGGACGCAGGGCAAAAACTTTTT.

The J gene is TRBJ2-3, the V gene TRBV7-2; D is possibly TRBD1 (5 bases). V lost 5 bases, J lost 2 bases, and 17 bases lay in between. The CDR3 covers 16 residues. Germline CDR1 reads SGHTA; CDR2 reads FQGNSA. As DNA, the CDR3 is TGTGCCAGCAGCCTAACTGGTACAGGTAACACAGATACGCAGTATTTT. Encoded protein: CASSLTGTGNTDTQYF.

The chain joins TRBV7-2 to TRBJ1-6; the match to TRBD1 covers 10 bases. V dropped 5 bases and J dropped 10; count of bases not matched to a gene: 8. The length of the CDR3 is 15 residues. Germline lookup yields CDR1 SGHTA and CDR2 FQGNSA. This CDR3 reads CASSPQTGGGSPLHF. For the CDR3, the DNA is TGTGCCAGCAGCCCCCAGACAGGGGGCGGGTCACCCCTCCACTTT.

The V gene is TRBV6-1, the J gene TRBJ2-7; no clear D. V was clipped by 3 bases and J by 4 bases, with 7 bases between them. Germline CDR1 MNHNS, CDR2 SASEGT. This CDR3 spans 12 amino acids. CDR3 nucleotide sequence: TGTGCCAGCAGTGACGGGTTTTACGAGCAGTACTTC. Protein product: CASSDGFYEQYF.

CDR3: CASSYSGYTDTQYF. The CDR3 DNA reads TGTGCCAGCAGTTATTCGGGGTACACAGATACGCAGTATTTT. This chain links TRBV6-5 with TRBJ2-3; maybe TRBD2 (5 bases). The CDR3 covers 14 residues. Trimming removed 3 bases from V and 2 bases from J, with 9 bases in between. Germline V CDR1 and CDR2: MNHEY, SVGAGI.

V usage is TRBV5-1 and J usage is TRBJ1-1, with D hard to call. V lost 2 bases and J 1 base, leaving 9 bases between the germline ends. This CDR3 has 14 amino acids. Germline assignment: CDR1 SGHRS and CDR2 YFSETQ. The CDR3 DNA follows: TGCGCCAGCAGCTTTATAGCGGAGAACACTGAAGCTTTCTTT. Its translation is CASSFIAENTEAFF.

The rearrangement uses TRBV3-1 (or the pseudogene TRBV3-2) and TRBJ1-1; 7 bases map to TRBD1. The CDR3 totals 15 residues. The germline V gene has CDR1 LGHDT and CDR2 YNNKEL (reference sequence). V dropped 0 bases and J dropped 5; count of bases not matched to a gene: 6. CDR3 amino acids: CASSQDLTGPTEAFF. The CDR3 region has the DNA TGTGCCAGCAGCCAAGATCTGACAGGGCCAACTGAAGCTTTCTTT.

This rearrangement joins TRBV6-1 to TRBJ2-2, with TRBD2 matching over 8 bases. The CDR3 has 18 residues. With 2 bases clipped from V and 4 bases from J, the junction kept 12 bases outside the gene matches. Germline V gene sequence: CDR1 MNHNS, CDR2 SASEGT. The CDR3 region has the DNA TGTGCCAGCAGTGAACCGGGTTGGGGCGGGGGGCGCACCGGGGAGCTGTTTTTT. Its translation: CASSEPGWGGGRTGELFF.

This clone has just a few counts. The J gene is TRBJ1-1, the V gene TRBV3-1 (or the pseudogene TRBV3-2); unclear D gene. The V end was cut by 3 bases, the J end by 5 bases, with 10 bases between. From germline, CDR1 is LGHDT and CDR2 YNNKEL (reference sequence). The CDR3 has 13 amino acids. CDR3 region: CASSQVGGTEAFF. The DNA of the CDR3 is TGTGCCAGCAGCCAGGTTGGAGGAACTGAAGCTTTCTTT.

The count of this clone is one. The rearrangement links TRBV28 to TRBJ1-1; no firm D call. Trimming removed 8 bases from V and 0 bases from J, with 16 bases in between. The germline V gene has CDR1 MDHEN and CDR2 SYDVKM. The CDR3 has 15 residues. The CDR3 loop reads CASLSFGLLNTEAFF. CDR3 bases: TGTGCCAGCCTAAGTTTCGGACTGCTGAACACTGAAGCTTTCTTT. The whole variable domain, remainder taken from reference TRBV28 and TRBJ1-1, is DVKVTQSSRYLVKRTGEKVFLECVQDMDHENMFWYRQDPGLGLRLIYFSYDVKMKEKGDIPEGYSVSREKKERFSLILESASTNQTSMYLCASLSFGLLNTEAFFGQGTRLTVV.

This chain connects TRBV15 to TRBJ2-5, with 12 positions matching TRBD2. Germline-derived CDR1 and CDR2 are LNHNV and YYDKDF (reference sequence). With V trimmed by 1 base and J by 5 bases, 14 bases remained unmatched. The CDR3 loop spans 19 amino acids. The CDR3 bases are TGTGCCACCAGCAGAGTGGGAGCTAGCGGGGGGGGCCGGGAGGAGACCCAGTACTTC. It specifies CATSRVGASGGGREETQYF.

This chain connects TRBV12-3 or TRBV12-4 to TRBJ2-3, with D unclear. The CDR3 covers 13 residues. V was cut by 7 bases and J by 0 bases, with 8 bases left in between. The CDR3 region is CASTLGSTDTQYF. CDR3 bases: TGTGCCAGCACCCTGGGCAGCACAGATACGCAGTATTTT.

V is TRBV11-1 and J is TRBJ1-2, with 7 bases fitting TRBD1. Trimming removed 6 bases from V and 4 bases from J; junction bases left unmatched: 5. From germline, CDR1 is SGHAT and CDR2 FQDESV (reference sequence). The CDR3 runs to 13 residues. The CDR3 region has the DNA TGTGCCAGCAGTCCGACAGGGCTCTATGGCTACACCTTC. Translation: CASSPTGLYGYTF.

This sequence joins TRBV9 and TRBJ2-3; 9 bases are shared with TRBD2. V lost 4 bases and J lost 1; bases outside the gene matches: 7. Per germline, CDR1 SGDLS and CDR2 YYNGEE. This CDR3 comprises 16 residues. The CDR3 loop reads CASSLQAGGGTDTQYF. DNA of the CDR3: TGTGCCAGCAGCCTTCAAGCGGGGGGCGGCACAGATACGCAGTATTTT.

CDR3 loop: CASSPDRGNNQPQHF. The DNA of the CDR3 is TGCGCCAGCAGCCCTGACAGGGGGAACAATCAGCCCCAGCATTTT. The chain joins TRBV5-1 to TRBJ1-5; 9 bases match TRBD1. This CDR3 has 15 residues. The trim removed 4 bases at V and 3 bases at J, leaving 5 bases unmatched. Germline assignment: CDR1 SGHRS and CDR2 YFSETQ. Supplemented by reference TRBV5-1 and TRBJ1-5, the full variable domain reads KAGVTQTPRYLIKTRGQQVTLSCSPISGHRSVSWYQQTPGQGLQFLFEYFSETQRNKGNFPGRFSGRQFSNSRSEMNVSTLELGDSALYLCASSPDRGNNQPQHFGDGTRLSIL.

This clone appeared a few times. This chain connects TRBV6-5 to TRBJ1-1; 8 bases align to TRBD1. CDR1 is MNHEY, CDR2 SVGAGI, per germline. CDR3 size: 14 residues. V lost 7 bases to trimming and J lost 5 bases; unmatched junction nucleotides: 9. As DNA, the CDR3 is TGTGCCAGCAACATCCACAGGGGGGGGACTGAAGCTTTCTTT. This codes for CASNIHRGGTEAFF.

The CDR3 sequence: CASSPRATLQRDTPGTQYF. CDR3 DNA sequence: TGTGCCAGCAGCCCGCGAGCCACTCTACAGCGGGACACACCTGGGACGCAGTATTTT. The V call is TRBV9, the J call TRBJ2-3; D perhaps matches TRBD2 (7 bases). This CDR3 has 19 amino acids. V was pared by 4 bases and J by 9 bases, with 33 bases between. The germline CDR1 and CDR2 sequences are SGDLS and YYNGEE.

The genes are TRBV19 and TRBJ2-1; 10 bases line up with TRBD2. The CDR3 totals 18 residues. Looked up from germline, CDR1 is LNHDA and CDR2 is SQIVND (reference sequence). V shed 2 bases, J shed 0 bases, and the junction held 7 bases outside the gene matches. The CDR3 nucleotides read TGTGCCAGTAGTATATTGAGCGGGGGGGTGAGCTCCTACAATGAGCAGTTCTTC. Translated: CASSILSGGVSSYNEQFF.

This chain joins TRBV30 and TRBJ2-3; 10 positions match TRBD2. V gave up 2 bases and J gave up 2 bases; unmatched junction bases: 16. CDR1 GTSNPN and CDR2 SVGIG come from the germline V gene (reference sequence). This CDR3 is built from 19 residues. Written as DNA, the CDR3 is TGTGCCTGGAGTAATCCCCATAGCGGGGGGACTAGGACCACAGATACGCAGTATTTT. Amino acid sequence: CAWSNPHSGGTRTTDTQYF.

The chain has TRBV19 and TRBJ1-5; no definite D call. V was cut by 8 bases and J by 7 bases, with 12 bases left in between. This CDR3 is built from 12 residues. Germline V CDR1 and CDR2: LNHDA, SQIVND (reference sequence). The CDR3 sequence: CASGSRLQPQHF. The CDR3 nucleotides are TGTGCCAGTGGGAGTAGACTGCAGCCCCAGCATTTT.

This clone came up once. At the DNA level, this CDR3 is encoded by other sequences in the same sample as well. The CDR3 is CASSISGYGYTF. The CDR3 DNA reads as TGTGCCAGTAGTATTTCAGGGTATGGCTACACCTTC. The genes are TRBV19 and TRBJ1-2; a possible D gene is TRBD1 (5 bases). The CDR3 sequence is 12 residues long. The germline V and J ends were trimmed by 3 bases and 5 bases, with 7 bases remaining between them. Germline V gene lookup returns CDR1 LNHDA and CDR2 SQIVND (reference sequence).

The CDR3 nucleotides read TGTGCCAGCAGCTTTTTAGGGGCAGGGGGCTACAATGAGCAGTTCTTC. It encodes CASSFLGAGGYNEQFF. V gene TRBV5-6 combines with J gene TRBJ2-1, with 7 nucleotides matching TRBD1. CDR1 SGHDT and CDR2 YYEEEE come from the germline V gene. V lost 2 bases, J lost 3 bases, and 8 bases stayed unmatched. The CDR3 is 16 amino acids.

The chain combines TRBV7-9 with TRBJ2-3; no clear D. Germline V gene lookup returns CDR1 SEHNR and CDR2 FQNEAQ (reference sequence). V was pared by 5 bases and J by 11 bases, with 14 bases between. The CDR3 runs 12 residues. CDR3 sequence (DNA): TGTGCCAGCAGCCAAAGAAGATTCGGGCAGTATTTT. Encoded protein: CASSQRRFGQYF.

The V call is TRBV4-2, the J call TRBJ1-2, with D unresolved. The CDR3 has 15 amino acids. The germline CDR1 and CDR2 sequences are LGHNA and YNFKEQ. Trimming shortened V by 1 base and J by 7 bases, and 16 bases separated the two germline ends. The chain's CDR3 is CASSQAMRESGGYTF. The CDR3 DNA reads TGTGCCAGCAGCCAAGCGATGAGGGAGAGCGGTGGCTACACCTTC.